This passage covers 18 T cell receptor beta chains from one sample sequenced in a study of CD8 T cells in Susac syndrome (dated by TCRdb to about 2019). Receptors were amplified or captured by the immunoSEQ multiplex PCR assay. RNA was extracted using the RNeasy kit, and about 0.45 to 1 ug of the RNA was reverse transcribed with random hexamers. TCRdb itself trimmed the public reads at Q25 with fastp, ran MiXCR and retained productive beta chains. Entries are consolidated by CDR3 protein sequence, retaining the most common genes and DNA. The sample includes tens of thousands of distinct CDR3 sequences, with 90% to 95% observed a single time. Around 0.45% of the sample lies in the top ten. Sequenced input: CD8+ T cells from PBMCs. The receptors originated from a human donor with Susac syndrome.

This chain links TRBV27 with TRBJ1-2; 10 nucleotides line up with TRBD1. This CDR3 comprises 15 residues. Germline V lookup: CDR1 MNHEY, CDR2 SMNVEV (reference sequence). Trimming at V came to 3 bases and at J to 4 bases, leaving 5 bases not matched to a gene. CDR3 in amino acids: CASSFRDRGSYGYTF. DNA for the CDR3: TGTGCCAGCAGTTTCCGGGACAGGGGTTCCTATGGCTACACCTTC.

This chain connects TRBV20-1 to TRBJ2-3; the match to TRBD2 covers 9 bases. V dropped 1 base and J dropped 7; count of bases not matched to a gene: 6. This CDR3 has 14 residues. The germline CDR1 and CDR2 sequences are DFQATT and SNEGSKA (reference sequence). The CDR3 DNA sequence: TGCAGTGCTAGAGGTTCGGCGGGAGGGCATACGCAGTATTTT. It encodes CSARGSAGGHTQYF.

This chain joins TRBV28 and TRBJ2-7, with D unclear. The length of the CDR3 is 12 residues. V lost 6 bases and J lost 3, with 9 bases in between. Germline V gene lookup returns CDR1 MDHEN and CDR2 SYDVKM. The CDR3 here is CASSLSLYEQYF. For the CDR3, the DNA is TGTGCCAGCAGCTTAAGTCTCTACGAGCAGTACTTC.

The chain joins TRBV7-2 to TRBJ2-5; the D is unclear. This CDR3 is 14 amino acids long. The V gene lost 1 base and the J gene lost 4 bases, with 10 bases spanning the gap. Per germline, CDR1 SGHTA and CDR2 FQGNSA. CDR3 residues: CASSLDYRRETQYF. The CDR3 DNA is TGTGCCAGCAGCTTAGATTACAGAAGAGAGACCCAGTACTTC. Drawing the rest from reference TRBV7-2 and TRBJ2-5, the complete variable domain is GAGVSQSPSNKVTEKGKDVELRCDPISGHTALYWYRQSLGQGLEFLIYFQGNSAPDKSGLPSDRFSAERTGGSVSTLTIQRTQQEDSAVYLCASSLDYRRETQYFGPGTRLLVL.

The rearrangement uses TRBV13 and TRBJ1-2, with D maybe TRBD1 (5 bases). Germline loops: CDR1 PRHDT, CDR2 FYEKMQ (reference sequence). The CDR3 is 17 amino acids. V lost 8 bases and J lost 0, with 22 bases in between. In nucleotides, the CDR3 is TGTGCCAGCCTAGCGAGCGACCTGGGCAGGGCTAACTATGGCTACACCTTC. This translates into CASLASDLGRANYGYTF.

CDR3 DNA sequence: TGTGCCAGTTCTCAAGGACGGTTGGATTCTGAAGCTTTCTTT. Its protein product is CASSQGRLDSEAFF. The chain links TRBV2 to TRBJ1-1; D gene unclear. Trimming removed 9 bases at V and 6 bases at J, with 20 bases between. The CDR3 has 14 amino acids. CDR1 and CDR2 from the germline V gene are SNHLY and FYNNEI.

The chain links TRBV18 to TRBJ1-1; D is ambiguous. The V end lost 6 bases, the J end lost 3 bases, and 11 bases lay between the germline ends. The CDR3 contains 13 residues. The germline gives CDR1 KGHSH, CDR2 LQKENI. As DNA, the CDR3 is TGTGCCAGCTCCCTGGACGGAGACACTGAAGCTTTCTTT. Encoded protein: CASSLDGDTEAFF. The full variable domain, in which reference TRBV18 and TRBJ1-1 provide the parts outside the CDR3, is NAGVMQNPRHLVRRRGQEARLRCSPMKGHSHVYWYRQLPEEGLKFMVYLQKENIIDESGMPKERFSAEFPKEGPSILRIQQVVRGDSAAYFCASSLDGDTEAFFGQGTRLTVV.

The gene calls are TRBV20-1 and TRBJ1-5; D is unclear. The germline gives CDR1 DFQATT, CDR2 SNEGSKA (reference sequence). The CDR3 consists of 14 residues. Trimming took 1 base from V and 0 from J, leaving 7 bases between them. DNA of the CDR3: TGCAGTGCTAGAGGGAACTATAGCAATCAGCCCCAGCATTTT. This translates into CSARGNYSNQPQHF.

In its sample, this clonotype was seen once. V and J are TRBV15 and TRBJ2-7; D possibly corresponds to TRBD1 (5 bases). The CDR3 extends over 15 amino acids. V was pared by 0 bases and J by 7 bases, with 16 bases between. Germline V gene lookup returns CDR1 LNHNV and CDR2 YYDKDF (reference sequence). The CDR3 sequence is CATSRDFSTVEEQYF. In DNA, the CDR3 is TGTGCCACCAGCAGAGATTTTTCGACAGTCGAGGAGCAGTACTTC. Full variable domain (rest looked up from reference TRBV15 and TRBJ2-7): DAMVIQNPRYQVTQFGKPVTLSCSQTLNHNVMYWYQQKSSQAPKLLFHYYDKDFNNEADTPDNFQSRRPNTSFCFLDIRSPGLGDTAMYLCATSRDFSTVEEQYFGPGTRLTVT.

V is TRBV20-1 and J is TRBJ2-7, with 12 bases lining up with TRBD2. V lost 6 bases, J lost 4 bases, and 10 bases stayed unmatched. Germline CDR1 and CDR2: DFQATT and SNEGSKA (reference sequence). This CDR3 has 15 amino acids. The CDR3 region is CSAVRLAGDGYEQYF. The CDR3 region has the DNA TGCAGTGCAGTGAGACTAGCGGGAGATGGGTACGAGCAGTACTTC.

The CDR3 region has the DNA TGTGCCTGTTCTCTAGCGGGAGTGTACAATGAGCAGTTCTTC. Protein sequence: CACSLAGVYNEQFF. The chain joins TRBV30 to TRBJ2-1, with 10 bases fitting TRBD2. J was trimmed by 4 bases and V by 6 bases; bases with no gene match: 6. The CDR3 is made up of 14 amino acids. In germline, CDR1 is GTSNPN, CDR2 SVGIG (reference sequence).

This sequence joins TRBV7-9 and TRBJ2-7; TRBD2 is a possible D gene (5 bases). The V gene lost 5 bases and the J gene lost 3 bases, with 14 bases spanning the gap. The CDR3 length is 14 residues. CDR1 and CDR2 (germline): SEHNR, FQNEAQ (reference sequence). CDR3 in DNA: TGTGCCAGCAGCCGGAGTGGACTGAGCTACGAGCAGTACTTC. Its translation: CASSRSGLSYEQYF.

This clonotype has a single count. This chain joins TRBV3-1 and TRBJ1-2; 9 nucleotides match TRBD1. With 2 bases clipped from V and 4 bases from J, the junction kept 5 bases outside the gene matches. Looked up from germline, CDR1 is LGHDT and CDR2 is YNNKEL (reference sequence). The CDR3 has 15 residues. CDR3 amino acids: CASSQLTTGGYGYTF. The CDR3 DNA is TGTGCCAGCAGCCAACTTACGACAGGGGGCTATGGCTACACCTTC.

V is TRBV29-1 and J is TRBJ1-1, with 8 bases matching TRBD1. Trimming took 7 bases from V and 2 from J; bases not matched to a gene: 3. Germline V gives CDR1 SQVTM, CDR2 ANQGSEA. The CDR3 spans 12 residues. The CDR3 spells CSAQGANTEAFF. In DNA form, the CDR3 reads TGCAGCGCTCAGGGGGCTAACACTGAAGCTTTCTTT. The variable domain in full, completed from reference TRBV29-1 and TRBJ1-1, reads SAVISQKPSRDICQRGTSLTIQCQVDSQVTMMFWYRQQPGQSLTLIATANQGSEATYESGFVIDKFPISRPNLTFSTLTVSNMSPEDSSIYLCSAQGANTEAFFGQGTRLTVV.

The chain employs TRBV27 and TRBJ1-1, with TRBD1 as a possible D gene (5 bases). Trimming cost V 8 bases and J 0 bases, with 13 bases left between them. Germline assignment: CDR1 MNHEY and CDR2 SMNVEV (reference sequence). The CDR3 runs 14 residues. CDR3 residues: CASQRQPLNTEAFF. CDR3 bases: TGTGCCAGCCAACGACAGCCCTTGAACACTGAAGCTTTCTTT.

This sequence joins TRBV28 and TRBJ2-3, with 7 positions matching TRBD2. Germline V gene sequence: CDR1 MDHEN, CDR2 SYDVKM. V trimming: 6 bases; J trimming: 6 bases; junction bases outside the gene matches: 9. This CDR3 spans 14 amino acids. The CDR3: CASSGRGRVDTQYF. CDR3 nucleotides: TGTGCCAGCAGCGGACGGGGGAGGGTGGATACGCAGTATTTT.

The chain links TRBV12-3 or TRBV12-4 to TRBJ1-6; D gene unclear. The CDR3 is made up of 13 amino acids. Deletions cut 1 base from V and 11 bases from J, with 9 bases between. DNA of the CDR3: TGTGCCAGCAGTTTAGTAGTGACGGCACCCCTCCACTTT. This translates into CASSLVVTAPLHF.

The chain recombines TRBV4-2 with TRBJ2-7, with 9 bases fitting TRBD2. Germline CDR1 LGHNA, CDR2 YNFKEQ. The CDR3 totals 17 residues. With V trimmed by 0 bases and J by 0 bases, 6 bases remained unmatched. Here the CDR3 DNA reads TGTGCCAGCAGCCAAGATACCGGCGGGAGGGGCTCCTACGAGCAGTACTTC. Amino acid sequence: CASSQDTGGRGSYEQYF.